Following are 21 T cell receptor beta chains from one sample sequenced in a study of OX40 agonist ivuxolimab in advanced cancers. Data came from immunoSEQ multiplex PCR; TCRdb stores just in-frame clones and leaves some out. The repertoire holds around 60,000 clones, with roughly 91% as singletons. Sequences were derived from CD4+ or CD8+ T cells sorted from blood, sampled in a trial of the OX40 agonist ivuxolimab. These receptors all stem from an adult with an advanced solid tumor such as melanoma, head and neck, liver or kidney cancer.

The J gene is TRBJ2-3, the V gene TRBV30, with TRBD2 as a possible D gene (6 bases). This CDR3 has 16 residues. V was cut by 1 base and J by 5 bases, with 19 bases left in between. The V gene's germline CDR1 is GTSNPN and CDR2 SVGIG (reference sequence). The CDR3 loop reads CAWSGGGGTYGDTQYF. The CDR3 DNA follows: TGTGCCTGGAGTGGGGGTGGCGGGACCTACGGAGATACGCAGTATTTT. The full variable domain, its missing parts supplied by reference TRBV30 and TRBJ2-3, is SQTIHQWPATLVQPVGSPLSLECTVEGTSNPNLYWYRQAAGRGLQLLFYSVGIGQISSEVPQNLSASRPQDRQFILSSKKLLLSDSGFYLCAWSGGGGTYGDTQYFGPGTRLTVL.

In DNA, the CDR3 is TGTGCCTGGAGTCTTGATCGCACAGATACGCAGTATTTT. Amino acid sequence: CAWSLDRTDTQYF. The V gene is TRBV30, the J gene TRBJ2-3; D is ambiguous. The CDR3 totals 13 residues. The germline V gene has CDR1 GTSNPN and CDR2 SVGIG (reference sequence). Trimming took off 2 bases at V and 1 base at J, with 7 bases between the two ends. Looking up the rest from reference TRBV30 and TRBJ2-3 gives the full variable domain: SQTIHQWPATLVQPVGSPLSLECTVEGTSNPNLYWYRQAAGRGLQLLFYSVGIGQISSEVPQNLSASRPQDRQFILSSKKLLLSDSGFYLCAWSLDRTDTQYFGPGTRLTVL.

The genes are TRBV15 and TRBJ1-3; D gene uncertain. The V gene's germline CDR1 is LNHNV and CDR2 YYDKDF (reference sequence). There are 18 residues in the CDR3. Trimming took 2 bases from V and 0 from J, leaving 17 bases between them. CDR3 protein: CATSRPPSGTPSGNTIYF. The CDR3 DNA sequence: TGTGCCACCAGCAGACCCCCGTCAGGTACCCCCTCTGGAAACACCATATATTTT.

This chain connects TRBV6-5 to TRBJ2-7, with no clear D. The CDR3 is 12 amino acids. Germline V gene sequence: CDR1 MNHEY, CDR2 SVGAGI. Trimming removed 2 bases from V and 5 bases from J, with 7 bases in between. For the CDR3, the DNA is TGTGCCAGCAGTTACGGGCCTAACGAGCAGTACTTC. The encoded protein is CASSYGPNEQYF.

This chain uses TRBV10-1 with TRBJ2-5; D not resolved. The closer fit of TRBJ2-7 to the DNA end suggests the J call may be wrong. The CDR3 has 14 residues. The germline V gene has CDR1 WNHNN and CDR2 SYGVQD (reference sequence). The DNA for the CDR3 is TGCGCCAGCAGGAAAGGCCGACCTTACTACGAGCAGTACTTC. Encoded protein: CASRKGRPYYEQYF.

The V gene is TRBV5-6, the J gene TRBJ2-7; D uncertain. V lost 7 bases, J lost 5 bases, and 7 bases lay in between. CDR1 and CDR2 from the germline V gene are SGHDT and YYEEEE. The CDR3 is made up of 10 amino acids. CDR3 DNA sequence: TGTGCCAGCGGTCTTGACGAGCAGTACTTC. It specifies CASGLDEQYF.

The chain couples TRBV19 to TRBJ2-3; TRBD1 aligns across 8 bases. CDR1 LNHDA and CDR2 SQIVND come from the germline V gene (reference sequence). The CDR3 runs 15 residues. J lost 1 base, V lost 4 bases, and 4 bases had no gene match. The DNA of the CDR3 is TGTGCCAGTAGTACAATGACAGGGGGCACAGATACGCAGTATTTT. Translation: CASSTMTGGTDTQYF.

This clone was recorded once. This chain joins TRBV4-2 and TRBJ2-2, with TRBD1 identical over 7 bases. In germline, CDR1 is LGHNA, CDR2 YNFKEQ. The junction had 7 bases not matched to a gene; V was cut back by 2 bases and J by 1 base. This CDR3 has 17 residues. CDR3 protein: CASSQLQGPLNTGELFF. The CDR3 coding sequence is TGTGCCAGCAGCCAACTACAGGGGCCCCTGAACACCGGGGAGCTGTTTTTT.

The V call is TRBV28, the J call TRBJ2-2; D gene ambiguous. This CDR3 contains 12 residues. Germline V lookup: CDR1 MDHEN, CDR2 SYDVKM. V was shortened by 5 bases and J by 3 bases, with 4 bases between the two germline ends. Here the CDR3 reads CASSLYTGELFF. CDR3 DNA: TGTGCCAGCAGTCTATACACCGGGGAGCTGTTTTTT.

V is TRBV27 and J is TRBJ1-1; D is possibly TRBD1 (5 bases). Per the germline V gene, CDR1 is MNHEY and CDR2 is SMNVEV (reference sequence). The CDR3 length is 14 residues. With 3 bases removed from V and 3 bases from J, the gap between germline ends came to 11 bases. For the CDR3, the DNA is TGTGCCAGCAGTTTGCCAGGGCTCTACACTGAAGCTTTCTTT. It translates to CASSLPGLYTEAFF.

CDR3 amino acids: CASSGSTSGSRELFF. In DNA form, the CDR3 reads TGTGCCAGCAGCGGATCGACTAGCGGGAGCCGGGAGCTGTTTTTT. This rearrangement joins TRBV9 to TRBJ2-2; 12 bases align to TRBD2. The germline gives CDR1 SGDLS, CDR2 YYNGEE. V lost 3 bases and J lost 9; bases outside the gene matches: 6. The CDR3 contains 15 residues.

This clone has only a few counts. The J gene is TRBJ1-5, the V gene TRBV28, with D tentatively TRBD1 (6 bases). The CDR3 runs 14 residues. Germline V gives CDR1 MDHEN, CDR2 SYDVKM. V was pared by 2 bases and J by 5 bases, with 10 bases between. The CDR3 region is CASSLQGKHQPQHF. CDR3 in DNA: TGTGCCAGCAGTTTACAGGGGAAGCATCAGCCCCAGCATTTT.

V gene TRBV11-3 combines with J gene TRBJ2-7; a weak D match, TRBD2 (5 bases). Germline values: CDR1 SGHNT, CDR2 YENEEA. Between the trimmed V and J ends, which lost 3 bases and 0 bases, there was a span of 12 bases. This CDR3 comprises 15 residues. The CDR3 here is CASSFAGGNSYEQYF. Written as DNA, the CDR3 is TGTGCCAGCAGCTTCGCTGGAGGCAACTCCTACGAGCAGTACTTC.

This clone came up once. This chain uses TRBV28 with TRBJ2-5; D gene uncertain. The length of the CDR3 is 15 residues. Germline loops: CDR1 MDHEN, CDR2 SYDVKM. V dropped 3 bases and J dropped 5 bases, with 16 bases sitting between them. CDR3 amino acids: CASSFRLQVWETQYF. The CDR3 DNA sequence: TGTGCCAGCAGTTTTCGATTGCAAGTATGGGAGACCCAGTACTTC.

The rearrangement joins TRBV30 to TRBJ2-3; D uncertain. The CDR3 has 14 residues. Germline values: CDR1 GTSNPN, CDR2 SVGIG (reference sequence). Deletions cut 3 bases from V and 0 bases from J, with 10 bases between. The CDR3 here is CAWSLLRSTDTQYF. DNA for the CDR3: TGTGCCTGGAGCCTACTGCGGAGCACAGATACGCAGTATTTT.

The rearrangement joins TRBV10-1 to TRBJ1-1; a weak D match, TRBD1 (5 bases). The CDR3 runs 15 residues. CDR1 and CDR2 from the germline V gene are WNHNN and SYGVQD (reference sequence). The V and J ends lost 0 bases and 5 bases respectively, with 13 bases between them. The CDR3 reads CASSESIARDTEAFF. The CDR3 nucleotides read TGCGCCAGCAGTGAGTCGATTGCCAGGGATACTGAAGCTTTCTTT.

The chain is built from TRBV6-1 and TRBJ2-4; 9 nucleotides align to TRBD1. V lost 2 bases, J lost 10 bases, and 6 bases stayed unmatched. Germline lookup yields CDR1 MNHNS and CDR2 SASEGT. CDR3 length equals 14 residues. CDR3 nucleotide sequence: TGTGCCAGCAGTGAAACGGGACAGGGTAGGATTCAGTACTTC. Amino acids: CASSETGQGRIQYF.

V usage is TRBV19 and J usage is TRBJ2-1; D possibly corresponds to TRBD1 (6 bases). The CDR3 length is 14 residues. V was trimmed by 3 bases and J by 6 bases, leaving 12 bases between them. Germline values: CDR1 LNHDA, CDR2 SQIVND (reference sequence). The CDR3 sequence: CASSIRGGFNEQFF. Written as DNA, the CDR3 is TGTGCCAGTAGTATTCGTGGGGGCTTCAATGAGCAGTTCTTC.

The V gene is TRBV10-3, the J gene TRBJ2-7; D is unclear. Trimming cost V 3 bases and J 2 bases, with 14 bases left between them. CDR3 length: 15 amino acids. The germline V gene has CDR1 ENHRY and CDR2 SYGVKD. CDR3 bases: TGTGCCATCAGTGAATCGGGTGCTTCGGCCTACGAGCAGTACTTC. Translation: CAISESGASAYEQYF.

CDR3 bases: TGTGCCAGCAGCCCCCAAACACGCCCCTACGAGCAGTACTTC. Translation: CASSPQTRPYEQYF. This chain joins TRBV11-3 and TRBJ2-7; D remains ambiguous. The CDR3 length is 14 residues. The V gene lost 5 bases and the J gene lost 2 bases, with 13 bases spanning the gap. Germline V CDR1 and CDR2: SGHNT, YENEEA.

This chain links TRBV11-2 with TRBJ1-1, with 10 bases aligning to TRBD1. The V and J ends lost 5 bases and 10 bases, in that order; junction bases with no gene match: 7. Germline lookup yields CDR1 SGHAT and CDR2 FQNNGV. The CDR3 covers 13 residues. The CDR3 DNA reads TGTGCCAGCAGCCTAGGGACAGGGGCACGAGCTTTCTTT. It translates to CASSLGTGARAFF.